A single sample is the source of the 5 T cell receptor beta chains below, sequenced in a study of T cells after yellow fever vaccination. Via MiXCR, TCRdb re-called the 5' RACE reads, giving one row per CDR3 protein. The data contain 75,000 to 100,000 distinct CDR3 sequences, approximately 8.4% of them seen just once; the ten biggest clones take up around 16%. Source: CD8+ T cells not binding an NS4B(214-222) dextramer, sorted from PBMCs, taken roughly 15 days after the first yellow fever vaccination. All receptors come from a man aged 18 to 29 who received the YFV17D yellow fever vaccine.

This clonotype was counted only a few times. The gene calls are TRBV7-2 and TRBJ1-6, with D possibly being TRBD1 (5 bases). The CDR3 covers 17 residues. Germline CDR1 reads SGHTA; CDR2 reads FQGNSA. Between the trimmed V and J ends, which lost 5 bases and 2 bases, there was a span of 16 bases. CDR3 loop: CASSRRLGVAYNSPLHF. The DNA of the CDR3 is TGTGCCAGCAGCAGGCGGTTGGGGGTGGCCTATAATTCACCCCTCCACTTT.

This clonotype was recorded many times. V usage is TRBV12-3 or TRBV12-4 and J usage is TRBJ1-2; TRBD1 agrees at 9 bases. Germline trimming cut 5 bases from V and 7 bases from J; bases unmatched to any gene: 2. The length of the CDR3 is 12 residues. CDR3 nucleotide sequence: TGTGCCAGCAGTACAGGGGGCCCTGGCTACACCTTC. It is translated as CASSTGGPGYTF.

This clonotype showed up just a few times. The rearrangement uses TRBV6-1 and TRBJ1-4, with a tentative D call TRBD1 (5 bases). The CDR3 is made up of 14 amino acids. The germline gives CDR1 MNHNS, CDR2 SASEGT. V dropped 6 bases and J dropped 4 bases, with 12 bases sitting between them. DNA of the CDR3: TGTGCCAGCAGACAGGTTCACCTTAATGAAAAACTGTTTTTT. Translated, it gives CASRQVHLNEKLFF.

V is TRBV19 and J is TRBJ2-1, with D unresolved. CDR1 LNHDA and CDR2 SQIVND come from the germline V gene (reference sequence). V lost 5 bases to trimming and J lost 9 bases, with 14 bases between them. This CDR3 contains 13 residues. In DNA form, the CDR3 reads TGTGCCAGTAGTCCCCGTCCCTCAGGTGAGCAGTTCTTC. This translates into CASSPRPSGEQFF.

The CDR3, as DNA: TGTGCCACTGATCGCCCCGAGGGGGATGGCAAAAACATTCAGTACTTC. The encoded protein is CATDRPEGDGKNIQYF. The V call is TRBV6-2 or TRBV6-3, the J call TRBJ2-4, with D perhaps TRBD1 (6 bases). The CDR3 has 16 residues. Trimming left V 10 bases short and J 3 bases short, with 22 bases between. Germline lookup yields CDR1 MNHEY and CDR2 SVGEGT.